This T cell receptor beta chain stems from a study of T cell clones after liver transplantation. The wider study: Post-transplant blood was tracked for graft-donor-reactive T cell clones identified in a pre-transplant mixed lymphocyte reaction.

Trimming removed 4 bases from V and 4 bases from J, with 11 bases in between. This CDR3 is built from 12 residues. Per the germline V gene, CDR1 is SQVTM and CDR2 is ANQGSEA. Some clones are missing from TCRdb's copy, which holds only in-frame ones; the method was immunoSEQ multiplex PCR. The data show around 77,000 clones, about 80% seen once. Sequenced material: CD4+ T cells from blood, taken 12 months after liver transplant. This receptor was obtained from a human patient who received a liver transplant. Some T cells may be provided by the graft donor. V is TRBV29-1 and J is TRBJ2-7; D is possibly TRBD1 (5 bases). In DNA, the CDR3 is TGCAGCGTTGGCAGGGTTAAATACGAGCAGTACTTC. The encoded protein is CSVGRVKYEQYF.